This is a list of T cell receptor beta chains from one sample in a study of T cells after yellow fever vaccination. TCRdb called the 5' RACE reads again in MiXCR, with one record for every CDR3 protein. The data show 450,000 to 600,000 distinct CDR3 sequences, around an eighth seen once. The sequenced sample was PBMCs, obtained on the day of the yellow fever booster vaccination. These receptors all come from a man in his thirties or forties who received the YFV17D yellow fever vaccine. Each CDR3 is given with its conserved first and last residue. The order of the fields is clone size, CDR3 length, V gene, D gene, J gene, CDR3 DNA, CDR3 protein. The D gene is left open where the match is weak. Where a row states a size, it is once, few, many or the class of an expanded clone; other rows omit it.

>many|17|TRBV20-1|TRBD2|TRBJ2-1
TGCAGTGCTAGGGGACTAGCGGGAGAGGTCGGCTACAATGAGCAGTTCTTC
CSARGLAGEVGYNEQFF
>.|17|TRBV4-3|TRBD2|TRBJ2-1
TGCGCCAGCAGCCAAGGGACTAGCGGGATCTCCTACAATGAGCAGTTCTTC
CASSQGTSGISYNEQFF
>.|16|TRBV12-3/TRBV12-4|TRBD2|TRBJ2-1
TGTGCCAGCAGTTTGCTAGCGGGACCGATATACAATGAGCAGTTCTTC
CASSLLAGPIYNEQFF
>.|16|TRBV7-2|TRBD2|TRBJ2-1
TGTGCCAGCAGCCCTAGCGGGATAGGACAGTTAGGTGAGCAGTTCTTC
CASSPSGIGQLGEQFF
>few|15|TRBV5-1|TRBD2|TRBJ2-3
TGCGCCAGCCAGGGGGTAGCGGGAGTGTCAGATACGCAGTATTTT
CASQGVAGVSDTQYF
>.|15|TRBV7-9|TRBD2|TRBJ2-3
TGTGCCAGCAGAGCGGGACTTTCCTACACAGATACGCAGTATTTT
CASRAGLSYTDTQYF
>.|13|TRBV20-1|TRBD1|TRBJ1-6
TGCAGCGGGATCGGACAGGGCGACTCACCCCTCCACTTT
CSGIGQGDSPLHF
>few|13|TRBV2|TRBD1|TRBJ2-7
TGTGCCAGCGGAGGACAGGGGGGTTACGAGCAGTACTTC
CASGGQGGYEQYF
>few|14|TRBV10-1|.|TRBJ2-2
TGCGCCAGCAGTGAGGCGGGGTACACCGGGGAGCTGTTTTTT
CASSEAGYTGELFF
>few|10|TRBV29-1|TRBD1|TRBJ1-2
TGCAGCGTCACAGGGGCACGCTACACCTTC
CSVTGARYTF
>.|16|TRBV7-2|.|TRBJ1-1
TGTGCCAGCAGCTCACAGGGACGGTTGGTAGGAACTGAAGCTTTCTTT
CASSSQGRLVGTEAFF
>once|14|TRBV20-1|TRBD2|TRBJ2-3
TGCAGTGCCGGGACTAGCTCGGCCGCAGATACGCAGTATTTT
CSAGTSSAADTQYF
>many|15|TRBV20-1|TRBD2|TRBJ2-7
TGCAGTGCTAATTTACCGGGACTAGCGGCCTACGAGCAGTACTTC
CSANLPGLAAYEQYF
>.|11|TRBV20-1|.|TRBJ1-1
TGCAGTGCCCCCCAGGGGACTGAAGCTTTCTTT
CSAPQGTEAFF
>few|16|TRBV6-5|.|TRBJ2-4
TGTGCCAGCAGTTACTTAGGAGGGCGGGCCAAAAACATTCAGTACTTC
CASSYLGGRAKNIQYF
>many|15|TRBV7-2|.|TRBJ1-2
TGTGCCAGCAGCTTAGGGGGGGACGCCTACTATGGCTACACCTTC
CASSLGGDAYYGYTF
>few|15|TRBV20-1|TRBD1|TRBJ2-7
TGCAGTGCTAGTATAGACGGGACAGGGAGTGACGAGCAGTACTTC
CSASIDGTGSDEQYF
>.|13|TRBV5-1|.|TRBJ2-1
TGCGCCAGCAGCTTGGTACACTACAATGAGCAGTTCTTC
CASSLVHYNEQFF
>.|14|TRBV28|TRBD1|TRBJ1-4
TGTGCCAGCAGTTACGGGACAGCCGGTGAAAAACTGTTTTTT
CASSYGTAGEKLFF
>.|14|TRBV9|.|TRBJ2-7
TGTGCCAGCAGCCCCTTCCTAGGAGCCTACGAGCAGTACTTC
CASSPFLGAYEQYF
>few|14|TRBV2|.|TRBJ1-5
TGTGCCAGCAGTGACCTGCAGGGGACTCAGCCCCAGCATTTT
CASSDLQGTQPQHF
>few|17|TRBV7-9|.|TRBJ2-2
TGTGCCAGCAGCAACGGGCGTTCTATCGGCGGGACCGGGGAGCTGTTTTTT
CASSNGRSIGGTGELFF
>.|15|TRBV20-1|TRBD1|TRBJ1-2
TGCAGTGCTAGAGATCAGAGACAGGGATCCTACGGCTACACCTTC
CSARDQRQGSYGYTF
>few|15|TRBV5-1|.|TRBJ2-7
TGCGCCAGCAGCTTGCCCCTGGAGGGTTTACACGAGCAGTACTTC
CASSLPLEGLHEQYF
>many|15|TRBV7-2|TRBD2|TRBJ2-7
TGTGCCAGCAGCCGACTAGCGGGAGGGCTTTACGAGCAGTACTTC
CASSRLAGGLYEQYF
>.|13|TRBV7-2|.|TRBJ2-5
TGTGCCAGCAGCTTAAGTCTGGGAGGGACCCAGTACTTC
CASSLSLGGTQYF
>few|14|TRBV6-5|.|TRBJ1-6
TGTGCCAGCACCCAGGGGTCGCGGAATTCACCCCTCCACTTT
CASTQGSRNSPLHF
>few|14|TRBV5-1|TRBD1|TRBJ1-2
TGCGCCAGCAGATTGGGACAGTCAGCGGGGGGCTACACCTTC
CASRLGQSAGGYTF
>.|14|TRBV2|.|TRBJ1-3
TGTGCCAGCAGTGAGGGGTCTGCTGGAAACACCATATATTTT
CASSEGSAGNTIYF
>few|15|TRBV12-3/TRBV12-4|.|TRBJ2-6
TGTGCCAGCAGCCGGTCCAACTCTGGGGCCAACGTCCTGACTTTC
CASSRSNSGANVLTF
>.|15|TRBV4-3|.|TRBJ1-2
TGCGCCAGCAGCCAAGGGACATCTTCTAACTATGGCTACACCTTC
CASSQGTSSNYGYTF
>few|11|TRBV20-1|.|TRBJ1-1
TGCAGTGCTACCGTCCGGGCTGAAGCTTTCTTT
CSATVRAEAFF
>.|15|TRBV24-1|TRBD1|TRBJ2-5
TGTGCCACCAGTGATCCTCAGGGGGCTCGGGAGACCCAGTACTTC
CATSDPQGARETQYF
>few|15|TRBV5-1|TRBD2|TRBJ2-3
TGCGCCAGCAGCAAGGGCGGGAGTGGGGCAGATACGCAGTATTTT
CASSKGGSGADTQYF
>.|14|TRBV3-1|TRBD2|TRBJ2-7
TGTGCCAGCAGCCCCCCCCTGGGGGGGTACGGGCAGTACTTC
CASSPPLGGYGQYF
>.|17|TRBV5-5|.|TRBJ1-4
TGTGCCAGCAGCTTAACCCCGTACTTGCAGACAGCTGAAAAACTGTTTTTT
CASSLTPYLQTAEKLFF
>few|13|TRBV12-3/TRBV12-4|.|TRBJ1-1
TGTGCCAGCAGCCGACAAGTGGGCACTGAAGCTTTCTTT
CASSRQVGTEAFF
>few|15|TRBV5-6|.|TRBJ2-3
TGTGCCAGCAGCTTGCCTCAAGCCTTCACAGATACGCAGTATTTT
CASSLPQAFTDTQYF